There are many counts of the clone carrying this T cell receptor beta chain. With TRAV- and TRBV-specific primers, first-strand cDNA was made, covering the alpha and beta chains. The authors amplified TCRs for about 20 PCR cycles with a constant-region primer and a V-primer adapter. Each CDR3 protein gets one entry after TCRdb re-called the reads with MiXCR. The table has tens of thousands of distinct CDR3 sequences, roughly 19% seen once. The data are from a study of low-dose radiotherapy and immunotherapy resistance in tumors. Study in general: With 1 Gy per fraction every two weeks, Cohort 2 accumulated 13 Gy across 26 weeks. One day before radiation and immunotherapy, intravenous cyclophosphamide 200 mg/m2 was administered, with this repeated every two weeks.

Time point noted: before trial treatment. Every donor was treated with nivolumab, ipilimumab, aspirin, low-dose cyclophosphamide and also low-dose radiotherapy. The germline gives CDR1 LGHNA, CDR2 YNFKEQ. The V end lost 0 bases, the J end lost 4 bases, and 17 bases lay between the germline ends. This CDR3 contains 17 residues. The chain combines TRBV4-2 with TRBJ2-3, with D perhaps given as TRBD1 or TRBD2 (6 bases each). The sequence derives from a male donor with prostate cancer. Sequencing used PBMCs, obtained before treatment. Here the CDR3 reads CASSQDPKGDSPDTQYF. Here the CDR3 DNA reads TGTGCCAGCAGCCAAGATCCAAAGGGGGACTCTCCAGATACGCAGTATTTT.